Following are 23 T cell receptor beta chains from one sample sequenced in a study of cytomegalovirus exposure and HLA in healthy donors. Primers: 60 Vbeta forward and 13 Jbeta reverse. Method: immunoSEQ multiplex PCR; TCRdb's copy keeps in-frame clones and lacks some. The sample records 150,000 to 200,000 clones, just over 75% being singletons. The source material was PBMCs. The origin of the receptors is a woman aged 55 to 70 in good health and CMV-seropositive.

This chain links TRBV9 with TRBJ1-1; a weak D match, TRBD1 (6 bases). The germline V and J ends were trimmed by 3 bases and 1 base, with 10 bases remaining between them. The CDR3 loop spans 14 amino acids. Germline-derived CDR1 and CDR2 are SGDLS and YYNGEE. The CDR3, as DNA: TGTGCCAGCAGCGCCGGACAGCCGAACACTGAAGCTTTCTTT. As protein: CASSAGQPNTEAFF. Full variable domain (outside the CDR3, taken from reference TRBV9 and TRBJ1-1): DSGVTQTPKHLITATGQRVTLRCSPRSGDLSVYWYQQSLDQGLQFLIQYYNGEERAKGNILERFSAQQFPDLHSELNLSSLELGDSALYFCASSAGQPNTEAFFGQGTRLTVV.

The chain couples TRBV14 to TRBJ1-4, with D possibly matching TRBD1 (6 bases). The V end was cut by 2 bases, the J end by 0 bases, with 7 bases between. Germline V lookup: CDR1 SGHDN, CDR2 FVKESK. This CDR3 region has 15 residues. The CDR3 sequence: CASSQNRATNEKLFF. In nucleotides, the CDR3 is TGTGCCAGCAGCCAAAACAGGGCAACTAATGAAAAACTGTTTTTT.

The rearrangement links TRBV5-5 to TRBJ2-2; D not certain. The ends were cut back, 2 bases at V and 7 bases at J, with 9 bases in the middle. The CDR3 contains 13 residues. Germline values: CDR1 SGHKS, CDR2 YYEKEE (reference sequence). The CDR3 sequence is CASSFPSVGELFF. Written as DNA, the CDR3 is TGTGCCAGCAGCTTTCCGTCCGTCGGGGAGCTGTTTTTT.

The chain employs TRBV5-1 and TRBJ2-2; D may be TRBD1 (6 bases). Germline CDR1 SGHRS, CDR2 YFSETQ. This CDR3 region has 15 residues. V was cut by 7 bases and J by 5 bases, with 18 bases left in between. CDR3 bases: TGCGCCAGCCGTCGTCCCGGGACACTAACCGGGGAGCTGTTTTTT. Amino acid sequence: CASRRPGTLTGELFF.

The rearrangement uses TRBV19 and TRBJ1-2; 11 nucleotides match TRBD1. CDR3 length equals 14 residues. V gave up 4 bases and J gave up 3 bases; unmatched junction bases: 1. Germline loops: CDR1 LNHDA, CDR2 SQIVND (reference sequence). DNA for the CDR3: TGTGCCAGTAGTAGGGACAGGGGGGACTATGGCTACACCTTC. It translates to CASSRDRGDYGYTF.

This clone was detected only a few times. This chain links TRBV5-1 with TRBJ1-2; the match to TRBD1 covers 9 bases. CDR3 length: 13 residues. The V gene end was trimmed by 4 bases and the J gene end by 8 bases; junction bases not matched to a gene: 6. Germline lookup yields CDR1 SGHRS and CDR2 YFSETQ. The CDR3 nucleotides are TGCGCCAGCAGCACCAGGACAGGGGTAGGCTACACCTTC. Amino acids: CASSTRTGVGYTF.

In this sample, this clone turned up once. The rearrangement joins TRBV16 to TRBJ1-2, with 9 bases lining up with TRBD1. Germline CDR1 KGHSY, CDR2 FQNENV. J was trimmed by 12 bases and V by 3 bases; bases with no gene match: 8. CDR3 length equals 13 residues. DNA for the CDR3: TGTGCCAGCAGCCAGAGCCGGACAGGGGCAAACACCTTC. Its protein is CASSQSRTGANTF.

This sequence joins TRBV6-6 and TRBJ1-1; TRBD1 matches at 7 bases. This CDR3 is 15 amino acids long. J lost 1 base, V lost 0 bases, and 2 bases had no gene match. CDR1 MNHNY and CDR2 SVGAGI come from the germline V gene (reference sequence). Here the CDR3 reads CASSYSNRGNTEAFF. The DNA of the CDR3 is TGTGCCAGCAGTTACTCGAACAGGGGGAACACTGAAGCTTTCTTT.

The genes are TRBV7-6 and TRBJ1-5; possible D gene TRBD1, 5 bases. V lost 1 base to trimming and J lost 7 bases, with 11 bases between them. Germline V gene lookup returns CDR1 SGHVS and CDR2 FNYEAQ. CDR3 length equals 14 residues. CDR3 coding DNA: TGTGCCAGCAGCTTAGTAGGGCAGGGCCAGCCCCAGCATTTT. Its protein is CASSLVGQGQPQHF.

V gene TRBV30 combines with J gene TRBJ2-7; unclear D gene. Germline V gene lookup returns CDR1 GTSNPN and CDR2 SVGIG (reference sequence). The V end was cut by 0 bases, the J end by 2 bases, with 11 bases between. CDR3 length: 14 residues. The CDR3 nucleotides read TGTGCCTGGAGTGTAGCGAGACCACCCTACGAGCAGTACTTC. Protein product: CAWSVARPPYEQYF.

The CDR3, as DNA: TGTGCCCGGGCGGGGGGCCCCACCTACGAGCAGTACTTC. Translation: CARAGGPTYEQYF. The chain links TRBV30 to TRBJ2-7, with 8 bases aligning to TRBD2. This CDR3 spans 13 amino acids. Germline V gene data show CDR1 as GTSNPN and CDR2 as SVGIG (reference sequence). V lost 8 bases and J lost 2; bases outside the gene matches: 8. The entire variable domain, with the rest obtained from reference TRBV30 and TRBJ2-7, is as follows: SQTIHQWPATLVQPVGSPLSLECTVEGTSNPNLYWYRQAAGRGLQLLFYSVGIGQISSEVPQNLSASRPQDRQFILSSKKLLLSDSGFYLCARAGGPTYEQYFGPGTRLTVT.

This clone was recorded a few times. This rearrangement joins TRBV30 to TRBJ1-3; TRBD1 agrees at 7 bases. The CDR3 is 15 residues long. CDR1 GTSNPN and CDR2 SVGIG come from the germline V gene (reference sequence). The V and J ends lost 1 base and 4 bases, in that order; junction bases with no gene match: 7. The CDR3 reads CAWSAYRGLGNTIYF. CDR3 DNA sequence: TGTGCCTGGAGTGCCTACAGGGGATTGGGAAACACCATATATTTT.

V gene TRBV2 combines with J gene TRBJ2-7; no firm D call. The CDR3 contains 11 residues. The germline CDR1 and CDR2 sequences are SNHLY and FYNNEI. With 2 bases removed from V and 10 bases from J, the gap between germline ends came to 9 bases. CDR3 loop: CASSEYSRQYF. In DNA, the CDR3 is TGTGCCAGCAGTGAATACAGCCGCCAGTACTTC.

V gene TRBV30 combines with J gene TRBJ2-5; 8 bases map to TRBD2. The DNA end is more similar to TRBJ2-7, so the J call may be wrong. CDR3 length: 12 amino acids. The germline V gene encodes CDR1 GTSNPN and CDR2 SVGIG (reference sequence). CDR3 in amino acids: CACRGGPGEQYF. In DNA, the CDR3 is TGTGCCTGCCGGGGGGGGCCCGGCGAGCAGTACTTC.

This chain connects TRBV9 to TRBJ2-7, with 9 bases lining up with TRBD2. Germline CDR1 reads SGDLS; CDR2 reads YYNGEE. V shed 3 bases, J shed 9 bases, and the junction held 10 bases outside the gene matches. The length of the CDR3 is 14 residues. The CDR3 nucleotides read TGTGCCAGCAGCGCAAGCGGGAGGCTCTCCGGGCAGTACTTC. It specifies CASSASGRLSGQYF.

A few counts support this clone. The V gene is TRBV12-2, the J gene TRBJ2-1; the D call of TRBD2 is as the table states it, not checked on the DNA. TRBV12-2 is given as a pseudogene. This CDR3 contains 16 residues. CDR3 in DNA: TGTGCAAGTCGCTTTGTCTTCAAGCGACCTTACAATGAGCAGTTCTTC. Translating it yields CASRFVFKRPYNEQFF.

This chain uses TRBV28 with TRBJ2-7; D unclear. This CDR3 has 11 amino acids. Trimming removed 11 bases from V and 6 bases from J, with 14 bases in between. Germline assignment: CDR1 MDHEN and CDR2 SYDVKM. CDR3 nucleotides: TGTGCCGTCAGAGGTAATGGCGAGCAGTACTTC. This gives the protein CAVRGNGEQYF.

V gene TRBV5-4 combines with J gene TRBJ2-3; D remains unclear. CDR1 and CDR2 from the germline V gene are SGHNT and YYREEE (reference sequence). Between the trimmed V and J ends, which lost 6 bases and 1 base, there was a span of 12 bases. The CDR3 spans 14 residues. The CDR3 nucleotides are TGTGCCAGCAACTCTCAAATAGGCACAGATACGCAGTATTTT. This codes for CASNSQIGTDTQYF.

The CDR3 region is CTVSGFSTDTQYF. CDR3 nucleotide sequence: TGCACAGTGTCCGGGTTCAGTACAGATACGCAGTATTTT. This chain joins TRBV29-1 and TRBJ2-3; D is undetermined. In germline, CDR1 is SQVTM, CDR2 ANQGSEA. The CDR3 loop spans 13 amino acids.

V and J are TRBV27 and TRBJ2-1; TRBD2 is a possible D gene (6 bases). Trimming took off 2 bases at V and 0 bases at J, with 11 bases between the two ends. The CDR3 is 16 amino acids. Germline values: CDR1 MNHEY, CDR2 SMNVEV (reference sequence). This CDR3 reads CASSLGGESSYNEQFF. The CDR3 DNA reads as TGTGCCAGCAGTTTAGGCGGGGAGAGCTCCTACAATGAGCAGTTCTTC.

The chain is built from TRBV9 and TRBJ2-1, with D maybe TRBD2 (6 bases). The CDR3 length is 18 residues. CDR1 SGDLS and CDR2 YYNGEE come from the germline V gene. V dropped 0 bases and J dropped 10 bases, with 26 bases sitting between them. The CDR3 reads CASSVAPLGRGEEGEQFF. DNA for the CDR3: TGTGCCAGCAGCGTAGCGCCCTTAGGGCGGGGTGAAGAGGGCGAGCAGTTCTTC.

This chain links TRBV30 with TRBJ1-1, with D possibly TRBD1 on 6 matching bases. V lost 3 bases and J lost 5, with 10 bases in between. The CDR3 consists of 12 residues. Looked up from germline, CDR1 is GTSNPN and CDR2 is SVGIG (reference sequence). The CDR3 loop is CAWRQGGTEAFF. The CDR3 DNA follows: TGTGCCTGGAGACAGGGAGGGACTGAAGCTTTCTTT.

This clone was detected only a few times. The chain is built from TRBV28 and TRBJ2-1, with 11 bases identical to TRBD2. CDR1 MDHEN and CDR2 SYDVKM come from the germline V gene. V gave up 9 bases and J gave up 10 bases; unmatched junction bases: 5. This CDR3 has 12 amino acids. DNA for the CDR3: TGTGCCAGTAGCGGGAGGGCCGGGGAGCAGTTCTTC. Protein sequence: CASSGRAGEQFF. Combining the CDR3 with reference TRBV28 and TRBJ2-1 gives the whole variable domain DVKVTQSSRYLVKRTGEKVFLECVQDMDHENMFWYRQDPGLGLRLIYFSYDVKMKEKGDIPEGYSVSREKKERFSLILESASTNQTSMYLCASSGRAGEQFFGPGTRLTVL.